This T cell receptor (beta chain) was captured in a study of blood T cell repertoires in COVID-19. Across the whole study: Spain, Italy and the United States supplied samples that represented acute and convalescent COVID-19. Sample material is recorded as cDNA or gDNA derived from T cells, B-cell-depleted T cells, or PBMCs.

CDR3 length equals 13 residues. Germline V lookup: CDR1 MDHEN, CDR2 SYDVKM. J lost 7 bases, V lost 6 bases, and 8 bases had no gene match. The table lists this clone with a few counts. Under the authors' procedure: Amplification from reference gene primers served as the basis for estimated nucleated cell counts. The assay was immunoSEQ multiplex PCR, and TCRdb's table has in-frame clones only and misses some. That table is the source of V, J and clone size, and D and trimming were worked out from the DNA. Among approximately 250,000 clones listed, 83% were seen once. The material sequenced was peripheral blood. This receptor was obtained from a woman between 45 and 65 years old with acute or convalescent COVID-19. This chain connects TRBV28 to TRBJ1-2, with 7 bases fitting TRBD1. The CDR3 region is CASRRQGSGGYTF. CDR3 coding DNA: TGTGCCAGCAGAAGACAGGGTAGTGGTGGCTACACCTTC.